These 30 T cell receptor beta chains came from one sample sequenced in a study of cytomegalovirus exposure and HLA in healthy donors. Method: immunoSEQ multiplex PCR; TCRdb's copy keeps in-frame clones and lacks some. The sample holds 130,000 or so clones; nearly 90% are singletons and the top ten take roughly 1.2%. Sequencing was carried out using PBMCs. Every receptor here comes from a woman between 18 and 29 years old in good health and CMV-seronegative.

This clone was seen more than once but under ten times. The chain uses TRBV6-6 and TRBJ1-2; no definite D call. Trimming removed 7 bases at V and 8 bases at J, with 14 bases between. The CDR3 sequence is 12 residues long. Per the germline V gene, CDR1 is MNHNY and CDR2 is SVGAGI (reference sequence). This chain's CDR3 is CASNLGGRGYTF. In DNA form, the CDR3 reads TGTGCCAGCAATTTGGGAGGCCGAGGCTACACCTTC.

The V call is TRBV27, the J call TRBJ1-1; no firm D call. With 7 bases removed from V and 0 bases from J, the gap between germline ends came to 18 bases. Germline CDR1 and CDR2: MNHEY and SMNVEV (reference sequence). The CDR3 is 16 residues long. CDR3 residues: CASTPGVWEMNTEAFF. The CDR3 nucleotides are TGTGCCAGCACCCCGGGCGTTTGGGAGATGAACACTGAAGCTTTCTTT.

This clone was recorded only once. The chain employs TRBV5-8 and TRBJ2-7; no firm D call. There are 14 residues in the CDR3. The V end was cut by 5 bases, the J end by 0 bases, with 12 bases between. Germline lookup yields CDR1 SGHTS and CDR2 YDEGEE. CDR3: CASRSPQISYEQYF. CDR3 DNA: TGTGCCAGCAGATCTCCCCAGATCTCCTACGAGCAGTACTTC.

This chain uses TRBV6-1 with TRBJ1-2; a possible D gene is TRBD1 (6 bases). Germline assignment: CDR1 MNHNS and CDR2 SASEGT. This CDR3 comprises 15 residues. The germline V and J ends were trimmed by 1 base and 0 bases, with 9 bases remaining between them. CDR3 residues: CASSEGTAANYGYTF. The CDR3 DNA reads as TGTGCCAGCAGTGAAGGGACAGCGGCTAACTATGGCTACACCTTC.

The chain joins TRBV6-6 to TRBJ2-4; TRBD2 matches at 10 bases. The V segment lost 10 bases and the J segment 5 bases; nucleotides outside the gene matches: 5. The germline CDR1 and CDR2 sequences are MNHNY and SVGAGI (reference sequence). CDR3 length: 13 amino acids. CDR3 amino acids: CATSSGGENIQYF. The CDR3 DNA follows: TGTGCCACCTCAAGCGGGGGGGAAAACATTCAGTACTTC.

This clone was recorded once. The V call is TRBV7-9, the J call TRBJ2-5; TRBD2 matches at 11 bases. The ends lost 5 bases at V and 2 bases at J; junction bases unmatched: 7. CDR1 and CDR2 from the germline V gene are SEHNR and FQNEAQ (reference sequence). The CDR3 consists of 16 residues. CDR3 amino acids: CASSLSSGGRQETQYF. In nucleotides, the CDR3 is TGTGCCAGCAGCCTCTCTAGCGGGGGGAGGCAAGAGACCCAGTACTTC.

This clone was found many times. The genes are TRBV6-6 and TRBJ1-6; D possibly corresponds to TRBD1 (6 bases). Trimming cost V 5 bases and J 9 bases, with 11 bases left between them. Germline V CDR1 and CDR2: MNHNY, SVGAGI (reference sequence). The CDR3 extends over 13 amino acids. The CDR3 spells CASSLQGTSPLHF. Here the CDR3 DNA reads TGTGCCAGCAGTCTACAGGGAACTTCACCCCTCCACTTT.

CDR3 sequence reads: CASSQDLPGSSGYTF. CDR3 bases: TGTGCCAGCAGCCAAGATCTTCCGGGATCCAGTGGCTACACCTTC. V and J are TRBV4-2 and TRBJ1-2; D unresolved. CDR1 is LGHNA, CDR2 YNFKEQ, per germline. The CDR3 extends over 15 amino acids. Trimming took off 0 bases at V and 7 bases at J, with 15 bases between the two ends.

The chain links TRBV27 to TRBJ1-1, with 9 bases lining up with TRBD1. J was trimmed by 5 bases and V by 8 bases; bases with no gene match: 18. Germline lookup yields CDR1 MNHEY and CDR2 SMNVEV (reference sequence). This CDR3 spans 17 amino acids. The CDR3 is CASRRTLAGQGSTEAFF. DNA of the CDR3: TGTGCCAGCCGTCGGACCTTGGCAGGACAGGGGAGTACTGAAGCTTTCTTT.

V gene TRBV10-2 combines with J gene TRBJ1-5; D is perhaps TRBD1 (5 bases). V was trimmed by 3 bases and J by 3 bases, leaving 15 bases between them. The CDR3 has 16 amino acids. Germline CDR1 is WSHSY and CDR2 is SAAADI. CDR3 coding DNA: TGCGCCAGCAGTGATAGGGCCAGGGTCCACAATCAGCCCCAGCATTTT. Protein product: CASSDRARVHNQPQHF.

The chain combines TRBV5-1 with TRBJ2-5; 10 nucleotides agree with TRBD2. Unmatched junction bases numbered 13, after V lost 7 bases and J lost 4 bases. The CDR3 has 16 residues. Germline CDR1 is SGHRS and CDR2 is YFSETQ. The CDR3 DNA is TGCGCCAGCGGACCTGGGGGGACTAGCGTGGCAGAGACCCAGTACTTC. It yields the protein CASGPGGTSVAETQYF.

V usage is TRBV5-8 and J usage is TRBJ2-1; a weak D match, TRBD1 (6 bases). The CDR3 has 17 residues. CDR1 and CDR2 from the germline V gene are SGHTS and YDEGEE. V was shortened by 1 base and J by 8 bases, with 22 bases between the two germline ends. CDR3: CASSLSRGHYPGDEQFF. The CDR3 nucleotides read TGTGCCAGCAGCTTGTCTAGGGGACACTACCCCGGGGATGAGCAGTTCTTC.

This clone was observed once. The chain couples TRBV7-9 to TRBJ2-5; 8 nucleotides line up with TRBD1. Trimming took 1 base from V and 1 from J; bases not matched to a gene: 2. This CDR3 contains 15 residues. Germline lookup yields CDR1 SEHNR and CDR2 FQNEAQ (reference sequence). As DNA, the CDR3 is TGTGCCAGCAGCTTAGGGGGGACAGGCCAAGAGACCCAGTACTTC. Protein product: CASSLGGTGQETQYF.

The chain joins TRBV21-1 to TRBJ2-1; the table's D call TRBD2 went unverified against the DNA. TRBV21-1 is designated a pseudogene. CDR3 length equals 10 residues. The CDR3 DNA reads TGTGCCAGCAGCGCGTACCAGCAGTTCTTC. It yields the protein CASSAYQQFF.

This chain links TRBV7-9 with TRBJ1-1; 8 bases align to TRBD1. Trimming at V came to 6 bases and at J to 5 bases, leaving 11 bases not matched to a gene. The CDR3 totals 15 residues. Looked up from germline, CDR1 is SEHNR and CDR2 is FQNEAQ (reference sequence). The CDR3 DNA reads as TGTGCCAGCAGTCATCAACAGGGGGTTGGGACTGAAGCTTTCTTT. Residues: CASSHQQGVGTEAFF.

This chain links TRBV10-3 with TRBJ1-5, with D maybe TRBD1 (5 bases). The length of the CDR3 is 14 residues. CDR1 ENHRY and CDR2 SYGVKD come from the germline V gene. The ends were cut back, 10 bases at V and 0 bases at J, with 13 bases in the middle. CDR3 sequence: CATLPQDSNQPQHF. CDR3 in DNA: TGTGCCACCTTGCCACAGGATAGCAATCAGCCCCAGCATTTT.

The rearrangement joins TRBV27 to TRBJ1-5; D gene unclear. Trimming took 5 bases from V and 4 from J, leaving 12 bases between them. This CDR3 spans 14 amino acids. From germline, CDR1 is MNHEY and CDR2 SMNVEV (reference sequence). For the CDR3, the DNA is TGTGCCAGCAGTCCCGGGAGGGAGAATCAGCCCCAGCATTTT. Amino acids: CASSPGRENQPQHF.

As DNA, the CDR3 is TGTGCCAGTAGTATAGATCGGGGTGGAGAGCAGTACTTC. It encodes CASSIDRGGEQYF. The gene calls are TRBV19 and TRBJ2-7; the D gene is possibly TRBD2 (5 bases). The germline CDR1 and CDR2 sequences are LNHDA and SQIVND (reference sequence). Trimming took off 0 bases at V and 7 bases at J, with 10 bases between the two ends. The CDR3 totals 13 residues.

The chain uses TRBV6-1 and TRBJ1-5, with D hard to call. The CDR3 covers 11 residues. The V and J ends lost 5 bases and 3 bases respectively, with 2 bases between them. From germline, CDR1 is MNHNS and CDR2 SASEGT. The CDR3 coding sequence is TGTGCCAGCAGTCACAATCAGCCCCAGCATTTT. This translates into CASSHNQPQHF.

This clone was seen a few times. V is TRBV7-2 and J is TRBJ1-1; possible D gene TRBD1, 5 bases. Trimming removed 6 bases at V and 3 bases at J, with 14 bases between. CDR1 SGHTA and CDR2 FQGNSA come from the germline V gene. This CDR3 has 14 amino acids. The CDR3 coding sequence is TGTGCCAGCAGTCCCCACCCCAGGGACACTGAAGCTTTCTTT. Its protein is CASSPHPRDTEAFF.

The rearrangement uses TRBV9 and TRBJ1-5, with TRBD1 identical over 9 bases. V lost 2 bases, J lost 7 bases, and 13 bases stayed unmatched. Per germline, CDR1 SGDLS and CDR2 YYNGEE. This CDR3 has 17 amino acids. Here the CDR3 DNA reads TGTGCCAGCAGCGTTCCCTTTCCGGGACAGGGAGACCAGCCCCAGCATTTT. Translating it yields CASSVPFPGQGDQPQHF.

This chain uses TRBV5-6 with TRBJ2-3; the match to TRBD2 covers 7 bases. CDR3 length equals 14 residues. CDR1 and CDR2 from the germline V gene are SGHDT and YYEEEE. The J segment lost 0 bases and the V segment lost 7 bases, leaving 5 bases of the junction unmatched. CDR3 loop: CASSTSLSTDTQYF. CDR3 bases: TGTGCCAGCTCGACTAGCCTTAGCACAGATACGCAGTATTTT.

The chain recombines TRBV5-6 with TRBJ1-3; D gene ambiguous. V dropped 3 bases and J dropped 2 bases, with 3 bases sitting between them. CDR1 and CDR2 from the germline V gene are SGHDT and YYEEEE. CDR3 length: 12 amino acids. The CDR3 nucleotides read TGTGCCAGCAGCTACACTGGAAACACCATATATTTT. This sequence encodes CASSYTGNTIYF.

This chain links TRBV5-4 with TRBJ1-3, with 8 nucleotides matching TRBD1. The germline gives CDR1 SGHNT, CDR2 YYREEE (reference sequence). The CDR3 loop spans 17 amino acids. V dropped 7 bases and J dropped 0; count of bases not matched to a gene: 12. CDR3 region: CASWRRTGPTSGNTIYF. The DNA of the CDR3 is TGTGCCAGCTGGAGAAGGACAGGGCCAACCTCTGGAAACACCATATATTTT.

This clone was seen just once. The V gene is TRBV5-1, the J gene TRBJ1-6, with TRBD1 matching over 7 bases. With 1 base clipped from V and 10 bases from J, the junction kept 11 bases outside the gene matches. The germline CDR1 and CDR2 sequences are SGHRS and YFSETQ. The CDR3 is made up of 16 amino acids. CDR3 loop: CASSLNIGQVGSPLHF. DNA for the CDR3: TGCGCCAGCAGCTTGAATATCGGACAGGTGGGCTCACCCCTCCACTTT.

The chain has TRBV4-2 and TRBJ1-1; D remains unclear. The length of the CDR3 is 14 residues. Germline CDR1 and CDR2: LGHNA and YNFKEQ. Trimming pared 5 bases from V and 5 bases from J, leaving 15 bases between. The CDR3, as DNA: TGTGCCAGCAGCTCAACGGGAGAGGCGACTGAAGCTTTCTTT. Translating gives CASSSTGEATEAFF.

This clone showed up many times. This chain joins TRBV5-1 and TRBJ2-3; 9 bases are a match to TRBD1. The CDR3 runs to 14 residues. Germline V CDR1 and CDR2: SGHRS, YFSETQ. V lost 3 bases to trimming and J lost 3 bases; unmatched junction nucleotides: 2. For the CDR3, the DNA is TGCGCCAGCAGCTGGGACAGGGTAACAGATACGCAGTATTTT. Translated, it gives CASSWDRVTDTQYF.

V gene TRBV4-1 combines with J gene TRBJ1-2; tentatively, D is TRBD1 (6 bases). The CDR3 sequence is 14 residues long. Germline V gene lookup returns CDR1 MGHRA and CDR2 YSYEKL. Trimming took off 2 bases at V and 7 bases at J, with 14 bases between the two ends. CDR3 region: CASSQSHTGSGYTF. Written as DNA, the CDR3 is TGCGCCAGCAGCCAATCCCACACAGGGTCTGGCTACACCTTC.

The gene calls are TRBV5-1 and TRBJ2-3, with TRBD2 matching over 15 bases. Germline assignment: CDR1 SGHRS and CDR2 YFSETQ. J lost 8 bases, V lost 5 bases, and 9 bases had no gene match. The CDR3 is 16 residues long. The CDR3 nucleotides are TGCGCCAGCAGGCCCGGGACTAGCGGGGGGCTTGTTACGCAGTATTTT. Its translation is CASRPGTSGGLVTQYF.

This clone was counted once. Other nucleotide sequences from this sample produce the same CDR3. This rearrangement joins TRBV5-1 to TRBJ1-1, with a possible D match to TRBD1 (6 bases). This CDR3 is built from 15 residues. V lost 0 bases, J lost 3 bases, and 12 bases lay in between. The germline V gene has CDR1 SGHRS and CDR2 YFSETQ. The CDR3 region has the DNA TGCGCCAGCAGCTTGGATGGGGGCGGCTACACTGAAGCTTTCTTT. This gives the protein CASSLDGGGYTEAFF.